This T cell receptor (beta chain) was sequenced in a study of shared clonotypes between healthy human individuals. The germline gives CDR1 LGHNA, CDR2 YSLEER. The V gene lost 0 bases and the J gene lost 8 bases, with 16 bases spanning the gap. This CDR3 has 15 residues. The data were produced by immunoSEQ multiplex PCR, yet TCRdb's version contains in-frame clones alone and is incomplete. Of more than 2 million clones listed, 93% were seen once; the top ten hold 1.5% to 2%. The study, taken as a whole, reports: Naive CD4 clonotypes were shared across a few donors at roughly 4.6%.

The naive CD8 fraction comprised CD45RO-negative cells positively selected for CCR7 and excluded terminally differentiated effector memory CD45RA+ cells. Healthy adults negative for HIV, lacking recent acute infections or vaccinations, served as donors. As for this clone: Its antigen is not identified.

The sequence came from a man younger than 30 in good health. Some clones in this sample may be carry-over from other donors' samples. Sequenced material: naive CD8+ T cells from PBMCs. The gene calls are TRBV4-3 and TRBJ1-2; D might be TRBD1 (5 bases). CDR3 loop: CASSQDRGPVGGYTF. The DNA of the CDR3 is TGCGCCAGCAGCCAAGATAGGGGCCCCGTCGGCGGCTACACCTTC.